This paragraph covers one TCR beta chain sequence. This clone is a singleton in its sample. The antigen it recognizes is unknown. No clone much larger than this one lies a single base away; base qualities are absent. The cohort was made up of approximately 670 healthy bone marrow donors. Cohort members were all nominally healthy when sampled, although unrecorded immune exposures were likely present. The donor tested CMV seropositive and was one of the 289 seropositive cohort members. A peripheral blood sample was collected from each donor, and TCR beta sequencing was performed on peripheral blood mononuclear cells. The Qiagen DNeasy Blood Extraction Kit was used to extract genomic DNA from the blood cell samples. This specimen belongs to a study of cytomegalovirus exposure and HLA in healthy donors (dated 2017 in TCRdb). General notes on the study: According to an earlier analysis of 550 to 750 of the donors, about 179 million T cells yielded roughly 110 million unique TCR beta sequences and 276 Gb of sequence data. Approximately 310 gigabases of sequencing data and approximately 91 million unique TCR sequences made up an early release that covered under 750 HLA-typed donors. Of the approximately 400 genotyped donors, 81% were placed in the genetic ancestry cluster associated with self-reported Caucasian donors. The study aimed to test whether cataloging public T cell receptors could reveal signatures of past pathogen exposure. The study used immunosequencing to profile the T cell repertoires of 666 subjects and linked those repertoires to cytomegalovirus serostatus. In addition to the first cohort of around 670 subjects, a separate validation cohort of 120 different subjects was used. The study combined high-throughput TCR immunosequencing, statistical association of individual TCRs with disease status, and machine learning to predict cytomegalovirus infection status. In a later analysis, previously published TCR beta repertoires from 600 to 850 donors were re-analyzed and high-resolution HLA genotyping was added so that TCR occurrence patterns could be studied. Rather than using new phenotypic data, the later analysis identified candidate immune exposures from TCR beta sequences and from how often those sequences occurred across donors. In an earlier analysis of over 550 of the donors, high-throughput TCR beta sequencing was used to judge whether each TCR beta V gene segment behaved as functional or pseudogenic. Donor age, sex, ethnicity and CMV serostatus were compiled alongside the repertoire data. A later genetic analysis took genome-wide SNP genotypes for about three fifths of the roughly 700 donors and used that subset as a discovery cohort. All discovery cohort repertoires had been generated on a single sequencing platform. Class I and class II HLA loci were covered by the typing at four-digit resolution. The number of typed donors differed by locus: about 620-640 for A, B, C, DRB1 and DQB1; some 540 for DQA1; over 600 for DPA1; and 400 to 480 for DPB1. Four or five DR-DQ haplotypes were handled as single units for association and clustering because linkage in the cohort was strong. On average, around 240,000 unique TCR beta nucleotide sequences were sequenced per donor among some 430 genotyped donors of the cohort, with 15% to 20% of those sequences being non-productive.

Library generation was performed with the immunoSEQ multiplex PCR assay. For the multiplex PCR, a mixture combining 60 forward primers for TCR Vbeta segments and 13 reverse primers for TCR Jbeta segments was used. Amplification of the CDR3 region of rearranged TCR beta genes was performed with a multiplex PCR assay on genomic DNA. The amplified TCR beta libraries were sequenced on the Illumina HiSeq System as 87-base-pair reads. The published analysis was carried out like this. Across the roughly 700 repertoires, a later analysis counted about 81 million unique TCR beta chains, roughly 11 million of which were shared by at least two donors. Raw reads were error-corrected and collapsed into unique sequences by a nearest-neighbor algorithm in which closely related sequences were merged to remove PCR and sequencing errors. Alignment of CDR3 sequences to IMGT reference sequences was used to assign V, D and J gene segments. For a sequence to be retained, a match of at least six nucleotides to both a V gene segment and a J gene segment was required. A rearrangement counted as productive if the CDR3 had no stop codons and remained in frame with V and J, and every other rearrangement counted as non-productive. Following IMGT convention, CDR3 was defined as the stretch from the second conserved V-encoded cysteine to the conserved J-encoded phenylalanine. The earlier analysis of 587 of the donors excluded sequences that lacked an unambiguous match to a single V gene segment. In an earlier analysis of several hundred of the donors, V segments were called functional above 56.7% productive rearrangements and were called segregating when the between-donor standard deviation exceeded 5%. A statistical classification framework was developed to diagnose cytomegalovirus status using the catalog of TCR beta chain sequences. A later analysis assigned V and J genes by comparing TCR nucleotide sequences with IMGT/GENE-DB human TR gene sequences. The TCRdist pipeline was used in a later analysis to assign CDR3 sequences and most-parsimonious VDJ recombination scenarios. In a later analysis, each TCR beta chain was defined by its CDR3 amino acid sequence together with its V-gene family, and reads without a unique V-gene family were excluded. To address suspected cross-contamination and a sequencing artifact, a later analysis removed several hundred highly shared, low-generation-probability nucleotide sequences. A later analysis calculated a clonal expansion index for each public chain from normalized within-repertoire ranks of inferred template counts. In a later analysis, generation probabilities were computed using a VDJ recombination model fitted to out-of-frame rearrangements, and the results were checked against IGoR. A later analysis scored TCR-TCR, TCR-HLA and TCR-CMV co-occurrence with hypergeometric tests, applying a repertoire-size bias correction to TCR pairs. In a later analysis, false discovery rates were estimated by permuting HLA or CMV assignments 20 times. In a later analysis, co-occurring TCRs were grouped with DBSCAN, and TCRdist sequence similarity was added when clustering was performed within HLA-allele-positive subsets. Repertoires with fewer than 30,000 or more than 120,000 public chains were left out of co-occurrence clustering, as were about 5 repertoires with anomalous nucleotide sharing. TCRdb took this table from immuneACCESS and kept in-frame rearrangements with V and J called. Such tables lack part of the clones; where checked against another copy, unresolved V genes explain under half of the gap, and the rest is unexplained. V and J calls and clone size are those listed in that table; D and trimming were worked out from the DNA. The sample contains more than 110,000 clones, 70% to 80% of them found a single time. The ten largest clones add up to under 2.5% of the sample.

V is reduced by 0 bases and J by 5 bases, leaving a spacing of 11 bases between them. The germline V gene specifies LGHNA as CDR1 and YNFKEQ as CDR2. The CDR3 runs 15 residues from the cysteine to the phenylalanine. Of all the DNA, just the CDR3 is kept, 45 bases in frame from base 1. General conclusions and limits of the study: A cluster of highly shared sequence variants was judged likely to be a technical artifact of the sequencing pipeline. Linkage disequilibrium might explain the correlated functional status among segregating V segments, but an unknown experimental factor could not be ruled out. For the cohort, immune exposure information was limited to CMV serostatus. In a later analysis, HLA-associated TCR beta chains showed more clonal expansion and lower generation probabilities than non-associated chains that were equally common. The earlier analysis of almost 600 of the donors excluded about 16 rarely observed V segments, including chromosome 9 orphons, because counts were too low. In the study, some 180 TCR beta chains were listed as associated with cytomegalovirus. Broadly in line with IMGT annotations, most TCR beta V segments showed up in productive rearrangements about 87% or about 30% of the time in an earlier analysis of around 600 of the donors. The authors suggested that the approach could potentially be generalized to other disease states and immunological phenotypes. Because HLA typing was unavailable for some donors at each locus, only the typed subset was used in association tests. In a later genetic analysis, fewer N-insertions in productive TCRs were reported among donors in an Asian-associated ancestry cluster than the approximately 670-donor mean. Because the 87-base-pair reads could not distinguish some IMGT-functional V segments, including TRBV6-2 and TRBV6-3, those segments were excluded. Strong co-occurrence of HLA alleles, especially DR and DQ, made assigning TCR associations to individual alleles difficult. Cytomegalovirus status was reported to be diagnosed by the classifier with high specificity and sensitivity in both the original and validation cohorts. A further reported finding was that TCR beta sequences accurately predicted the HLA-A and HLA-B alleles for most subjects in the first cohort. Across donors, most TCR sequences were observed very rarely, whereas some public TCRs were present in many individuals. An association between a missense DCLRE1C variant and V-gene and J-gene trimming of TCR beta chains was found in a later genetic analysis and replicated in an independent cohort. A later analysis reported that several top co-occurrence clusters appeared linked to parvovirus B19, influenza, CMV and Epstein-Barr virus. Specific HLA alleles were associated with 15,000 to 20,000 TCR beta sequences at a false discovery rate of 0.05 in a later analysis. This cohort had only TCR beta chains sequenced, and the lack of alpha or paired-chain data limited which features could be detected. In a later analysis, most CMV-associated TCR beta chains were found to appear HLA-restricted, with HLA associations seemingly driven largely by CMV exposure. A few of the identified cytomegalovirus-associated TCR beta chains were confirmed in vitro to be specific for cytomegalovirus antigens. Sequencing depth was assumed to be roughly uniform across donors in the presence/absence analyses, though that assumption may not hold. According to a later analysis, TCR association rates differed among HLA loci, with DRB1 alleles showing the most associated TCRs and HLA-C alleles showing the fewest.

Input material: PBMCs. This TCR derives from an older woman in good health and CMV-seropositive. In this chain, TRBV4-2 is recombined with TRBJ1-5; TRBD1 is a weak D gene call, 6 bases matching. CDR3 loop: CASSQEGKGDQPQHF. The DNA is as follows: TGTGCCAGCAGCCAAGAGGGAAAGGGGGATCAGCCCCAGCATTTT.